One sample yielded the 8 T cell receptor beta chains listed below, sequenced in a study of blood T cell repertoires in COVID-19. Only in-frame clones appear in the TCRdb table, and some are missing; sequencing was by immunoSEQ multiplex PCR. In the table there are over 70,000 clones, roughly 88% of which are singletons. Sequenced input: peripheral blood. These receptors were taken from a woman older than 75 with acute or convalescent COVID-19.

Turning to this clone: Here the CDR3 omits its conserved ending phenylalanine or tryptophan, so a read error is the likely source. It is unclear where the CDR3 begins or ends on the DNA, so no DNA is shown, and the CDR3 is as TCRdb lists it. This chain uses TRBV21-1 with TRBJ2-3; the table's D call, TRBD1, was not checked against the DNA. TRBV21-1 is a pseudogene locus. The CDR3 is 9 amino acids in total, end residues counted. This CDR3 reads CASSPRGHT.

The gene calls are TRBV18 and TRBJ2-3; D is unclear. V was trimmed by 2 bases and J by 2 bases, leaving 8 bases between them. Germline V gives CDR1 KGHSH, CDR2 LQKENI. CDR3 length equals 14 residues. The chain's CDR3 is CASSPSSDTDTQYF. CDR3 DNA sequence: TGTGCCAGCTCACCATCGTCAGACACAGATACGCAGTATTTT.

This clone was recorded once. The chain employs TRBV5-8 and TRBJ1-2; D may be TRBD1 (5 bases). CDR3 length: 13 amino acids. CDR1 and CDR2 (germline): SGHTS, YDEGEE. V lost 1 base and J lost 8, with 12 bases in between. CDR3 protein: CASSLSRTMGYTF. CDR3 nucleotide sequence: TGTGCCAGCAGCTTGTCTAGGACAATGGGCTACACCTTC.

The chain combines TRBV7-2 with TRBJ2-2; 9 positions match TRBD2. The J segment lost 2 bases and the V segment lost 5 bases, leaving 9 bases of the junction unmatched. This CDR3 has 17 amino acids. The germline CDR1 and CDR2 sequences are SGHTA and FQGNSA. CDR3 residues: CASSRLGGGANTGELFF. The CDR3 nucleotides are TGTGCCAGCAGCCGCCTTGGCGGGGGGGCAAACACCGGGGAGCTGTTTTTT.

The V and J genes are TRBV18 and TRBJ2-5; maybe TRBD2 (5 bases). The CDR3 extends over 15 amino acids. V lost 2 bases to trimming and J lost 5 bases, with 15 bases between them. CDR1 is KGHSH, CDR2 LQKENI, per germline. CDR3 coding DNA: TGTGCCAGCTCACCATGGGAGCCACGCAGGGAGACCCAGTACTTC. The encoded protein is CASSPWEPRRETQYF.

The J gene is TRBJ1-3, the V gene TRBV7-8; TRBD1 matches 10 bases. Trimming removed 5 bases from V and 4 bases from J; junction bases left unmatched: 8. This CDR3 comprises 16 residues. The germline CDR1 and CDR2 sequences are SGHVS and FQNEAQ. CDR3 residues: CASSPRTGGLGNTIYF. The CDR3 nucleotides are TGTGCCAGCAGCCCTCGGACAGGGGGTTTGGGAAACACCATATATTTT.

The chain's CDR3 is CASSPLDNSPLHF. Here the CDR3 DNA reads TGTGCCAGCTCACCACTAGATAATTCACCCCTCCACTTT. V gene TRBV18 combines with J gene TRBJ1-6; D is unresolved. Per germline, CDR1 KGHSH and CDR2 LQKENI. Trimming left V 1 base short and J 5 bases short, with 3 bases between. This CDR3 has 13 residues.

The chain uses TRBV6-6 and TRBJ1-2; D is uncertain. CDR3 length equals 12 residues. Germline values: CDR1 MNHNY, CDR2 SVGAGI (reference sequence). The V gene lost 6 bases and the J gene lost 2 bases, with 7 bases spanning the gap. CDR3 sequence reads: CASSTENYGYTF. The CDR3 region has the DNA TGTGCCAGCAGCACAGAGAACTATGGCTACACCTTC.